This T cell receptor beta chain was sequenced during a study of Graves' ophthalmopathy and Graves' hyperthyroidism. Notes on this clonotype: Its matching antigen is unknown.

Germline V gene data show CDR1 as MGHDK and CDR2 as SYGVNS. V lost 8 bases, J lost 3 bases, and 6 bases stayed unmatched. The CDR3 sequence is 13 residues long. The authors amplified TCR beta CDR3 regions, and they did so from RNA transcripts for repertoire sequencing. Following a first-round RT-PCR that used HTBI primers, a second-round multiplex PCR was carried out. TCRdb re-analysed the multiplex PCR reads in MiXCR, keeping a single row per CDR3 protein. The sample lists around 600,000 distinct CDR3 sequences; about 40% were seen once. Moderate-to-severe activity, CAS ≥3, NOSPECS ≥4 and a duration under 3 months were seen in donors with ophthalmopathy. Patients with other autoimmune diseases, uncontrolled infections, pregnancy or lactation were excluded. Clinical symptoms and serum thyroxine were used for diagnosis; TRAb, thyroid ultrasound and orbital computed tomography were also relied on. Overall study results and limits: Appearing in blood as well were most expanded thyroid clonotypes above 0.001 frequency.

Sequences were obtained from peripheral blood. The receptor comes from an adult man with Graves' ophthalmopathy. The V and J genes are TRBV25-1 and TRBJ2-7; 8 bases map to TRBD1. The CDR3 DNA sequence: TGTGCCAGCGGAGGGGACAGGTACTACGAGCAGTACTTC. Amino acid sequence: CASGGDRYYEQYF.